A selection of T cell receptor beta chains follows, all from one sample in a study of T cells in Graves' hyperthyroidism and ophthalmopathy. MiXCR, run by TCRdb on the multiplex PCR reads, gives a single entry per CDR3 protein. The repertoire holds approximately 100,000 distinct CDR3 sequences, roughly 40% seen once, with roughly a tenth in the top ten. The sample was peripheral blood or thyroid tissue (not recorded which). Receptors originate from a woman between 25 and 40 years old with Graves' hyperthyroidism. The CDR3 runs from the conserved cysteine through the conserved F or W.

v_gene: TRBV5-1; j_gene: TRBJ2-2; len: 13; CDR3aa: CASTWIGLGELFF
v_gene: TRBV15; j_gene: TRBJ2-7; len: 16; CDR3aa: CATSRDLEASSYEQYF
v_gene: TRBV28; j_gene: TRBJ2-5; len: 13; CDR3aa: CASSLGGRLIQYF
v_gene: TRBV6-6; j_gene: TRBJ1-2; len: 15; CDR3aa: CASSYPVTGNYGYTF
v_gene: TRBV29-1; j_gene: TRBJ2-7; len: 14; CDR3aa: CSVQDRGHHYEQYF
v_gene: TRBV7-3; j_gene: TRBJ2-5; len: 14; CDR3aa: CASSWDRSGETQYF
v_gene: TRBV28; j_gene: TRBJ1-5; len: 17; CDR3aa: CASTGDTQLYSNQPQHF
v_gene: TRBV20-1; j_gene: TRBJ2-5; len: 14; CDR3aa: CSAGKGQDQETQYF
v_gene: TRBV12-3/TRBV12-4; j_gene: TRBJ1-2; len: 15; CDR3aa: CASSPHGTPGYGYTF
v_gene: TRBV7-9; j_gene: TRBJ1-2; len: 15; CDR3aa: CASSPITGVSYGYTF
v_gene: TRBV7-3; j_gene: TRBJ2-7; len: 15; CDR3aa: CASSPPSGGSYEQYF
v_gene: TRBV5-1; j_gene: TRBJ2-3; len: 17; CDR3aa: CASSLDLAGGLTDTQYF
v_gene: TRBV3-1; j_gene: TRBJ2-7; len: 14; CDR3aa: CASSYLAERNEQYF
v_gene: TRBV7-9; j_gene: TRBJ1-6; len: 12; CDR3aa: CASSSNFMALHF
v_gene: TRBV3-1; j_gene: TRBJ1-2; len: 15; CDR3aa: CASSRIQGARYGYTF
v_gene: TRBV11-2; j_gene: TRBJ1-1; len: 15; CDR3aa: CAISLGNAPNTEAFF
v_gene: TRBV7-9; j_gene: TRBJ2-7; len: 15; CDR3aa: CASSSLWGGGSEQYF